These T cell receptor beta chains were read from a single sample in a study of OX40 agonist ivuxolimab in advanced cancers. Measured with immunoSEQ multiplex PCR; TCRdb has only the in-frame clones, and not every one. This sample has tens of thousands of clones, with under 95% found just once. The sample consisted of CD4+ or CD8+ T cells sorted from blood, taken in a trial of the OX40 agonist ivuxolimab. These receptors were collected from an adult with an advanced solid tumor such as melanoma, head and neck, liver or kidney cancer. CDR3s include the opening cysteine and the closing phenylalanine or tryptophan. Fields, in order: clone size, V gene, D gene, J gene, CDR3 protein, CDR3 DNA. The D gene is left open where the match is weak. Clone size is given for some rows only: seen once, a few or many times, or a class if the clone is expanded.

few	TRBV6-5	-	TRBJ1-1	CASSYSEPQGEAFF	TGTGCCAGCAGTTACTCGGAACCCCAAGGGGAAGCTTTCTTT
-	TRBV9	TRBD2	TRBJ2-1	CASSPGTSGGYGQFF	TGTGCCAGCAGCCCCGGGACTAGCGGGGGGTACGGGCAGTTCTTC
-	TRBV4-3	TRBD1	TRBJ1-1	CASSQGRDRAAFF	TGCGCCAGCAGCCAAGGAAGGGACAGGGCCGCTTTCTTT
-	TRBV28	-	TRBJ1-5	CASSLPHSHSNQPQHF	TGTGCCAGCAGTTTACCCCACAGCCATAGCAATCAGCCCCAGCATTTT
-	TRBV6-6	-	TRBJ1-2	CASTHGGVGGYTF	TGTGCCAGCACCCACGGGGGGGTGGGTGGCTACACCTTC
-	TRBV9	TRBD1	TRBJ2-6	CASSVGTGLFWGANVLTF	TGTGCCAGCAGCGTCGGGACAGGCCTATTCTGGGGGGCCAACGTCCTGACTTTC
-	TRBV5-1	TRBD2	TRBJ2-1	CASSMGLAAPYNEQFF	TGCGCCAGCAGCATGGGACTAGCGGCTCCCTACAATGAGCAGTTCTTC
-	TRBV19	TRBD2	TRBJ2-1	CASSPLTSGGLYYNEQFF	TGTGCCAGTAGTCCCCTGACTAGCGGGGGACTCTATTACAATGAGCAGTTCTTC
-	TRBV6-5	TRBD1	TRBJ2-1	CASSRDRGYNEQFF	TGTGCCAGCAGTAGGGACAGGGGCTACAATGAGCAGTTCTTC
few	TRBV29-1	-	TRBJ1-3	CSGGSGNTIYF	TGCAGCGGTGGATCTGGAAACACCATATATTTT
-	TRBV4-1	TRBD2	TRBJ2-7	CASSQGPSGSYEQYF	TGCGCCAGCAGCCAAGGTCCTAGCGGGAGTTACGAGCAGTACTTC
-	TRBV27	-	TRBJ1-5	CASSLTGKGNQPQHF	TGTGCCAGCAGTTTAACGGGGAAGGGCAATCAGCCCCAGCATTTT
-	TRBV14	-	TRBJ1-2	CASSWGRGNYGYTF	TGTGCCAGCAGCTGGGGACGGGGGAACTATGGCTACACCTTC
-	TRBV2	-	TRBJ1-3	CASVGPNSGNTIYF	TGTGCCAGCGTAGGGCCCAACTCTGGAAACACCATATATTTT
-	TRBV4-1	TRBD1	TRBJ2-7	CASSPRQGVSYEQYF	TGCGCCAGCAGTCCTCGACAGGGGGTCTCCTACGAGCAGTACTTC
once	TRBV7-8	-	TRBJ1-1	CASSPQVENTEAFF	TGTGCCAGCAGCCCCCAGGTTGAGAACACTGAAGCTTTCTTT
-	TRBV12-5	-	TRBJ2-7	CASGSGHGNYEQYF	TGTGCTAGTGGGTCCGGACACGGAAACTACGAGCAGTACTTC
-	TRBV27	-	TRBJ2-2	CASSRLGGSGPGELFF	TGTGCCAGCAGCCGACTCGGGGGAAGTGGTCCCGGGGAGCTGTTTTTT
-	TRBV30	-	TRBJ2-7	CAWSSGAYEQYF	TGTGCCTGGAGTAGCGGTGCCTACGAGCAGTACTTC
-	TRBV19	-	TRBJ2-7	CAAGSSSYEQYF	TGTGCCGCCGGGTCCAGCTCCTACGAGCAGTACTTC
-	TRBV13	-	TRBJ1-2	CASSLDRASGYTF	TGTGCCAGCAGCTTAGATAGGGCGAGTGGCTACACCTTC
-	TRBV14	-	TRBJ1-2	CASSQDVGRNYGYTF	TGTGCCAGCAGCCAAGATGTGGGCAGAAACTATGGCTACACCTTC
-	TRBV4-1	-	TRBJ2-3	CASSLRVGRIDTQYF	TGCGCCAGCAGCCTCAGGGTGGGGAGAATAGATACGCAGTATTTT
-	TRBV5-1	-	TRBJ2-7	CASSPYLGRRYEQYF	TGCGCCAGCAGCCCTTACCTCGGACGGCGGTACGAGCAGTACTTC
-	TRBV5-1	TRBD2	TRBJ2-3	CASSLVLAGGPVADTQYF	TGCGCCAGCAGCTTGGTACTAGCGGGAGGGCCGGTCGCAGATACGCAGTATTTT
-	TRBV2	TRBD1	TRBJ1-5	CASSGDSGQPQHF	TGTGCCAGCAGTGGGGACAGCGGTCAGCCCCAGCATTTT
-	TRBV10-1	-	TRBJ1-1	CASSEGRVNTEAFF	TGCGCCAGCAGTGAGGGACGGGTGAACACTGAAGCTTTCTTT
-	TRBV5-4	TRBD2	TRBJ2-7	CASSRGLAGAYEQYF	TGTGCCAGCAGCCGGGGACTAGCGGGAGCCTACGAGCAGTACTTC
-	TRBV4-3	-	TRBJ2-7	CASSQDVVTFYEQYF	TGCGCCAGCAGCCAAGATGTAGTCACTTTCTACGAGCAGTACTTC